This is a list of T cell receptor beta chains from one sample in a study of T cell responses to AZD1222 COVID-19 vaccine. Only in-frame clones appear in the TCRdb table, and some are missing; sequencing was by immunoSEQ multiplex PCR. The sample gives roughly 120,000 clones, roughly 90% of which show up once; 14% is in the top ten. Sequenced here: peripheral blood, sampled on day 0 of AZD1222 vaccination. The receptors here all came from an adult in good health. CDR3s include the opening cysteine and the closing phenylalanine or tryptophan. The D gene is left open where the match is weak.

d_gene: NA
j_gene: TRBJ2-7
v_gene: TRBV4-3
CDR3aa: CASSQDRTYEQYF

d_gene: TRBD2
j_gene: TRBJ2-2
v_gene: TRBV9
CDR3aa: CASSAPGLAGGPNTGELFF

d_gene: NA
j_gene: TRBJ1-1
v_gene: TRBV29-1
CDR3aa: CSVDKTGADTEAFF

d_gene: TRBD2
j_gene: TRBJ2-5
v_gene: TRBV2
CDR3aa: CASRAGPGTSGQETQYF

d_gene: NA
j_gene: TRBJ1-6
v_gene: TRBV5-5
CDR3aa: CASSLGDIHNSPLHF

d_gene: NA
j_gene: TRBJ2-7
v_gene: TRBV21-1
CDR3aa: CASPTRPSYEQYF

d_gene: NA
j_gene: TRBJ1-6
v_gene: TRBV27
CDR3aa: CASGNRVWDNSPLHF

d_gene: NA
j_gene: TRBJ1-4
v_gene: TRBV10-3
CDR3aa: CAISESPAGGAREKLFF

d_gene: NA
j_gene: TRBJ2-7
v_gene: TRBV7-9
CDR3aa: CASSTLNSRGGRFSYEQYF

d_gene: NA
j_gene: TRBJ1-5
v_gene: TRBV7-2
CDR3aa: CASSLTAYTSNQPQHF

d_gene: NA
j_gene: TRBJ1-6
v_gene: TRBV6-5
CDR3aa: CASSYGTPLHF

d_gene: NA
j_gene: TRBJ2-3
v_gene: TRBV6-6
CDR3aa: CASSYHLDASTDTQYF

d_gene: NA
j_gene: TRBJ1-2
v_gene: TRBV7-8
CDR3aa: CASSLERGGHYGYTF

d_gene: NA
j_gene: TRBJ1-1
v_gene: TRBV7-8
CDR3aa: CASSTRDGTEAFF

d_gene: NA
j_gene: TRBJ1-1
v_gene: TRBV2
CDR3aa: CASREGNTEAFF